A single sample gave rise to the 28 T cell receptor beta chains below, sequenced in a study of T cells after posttransplantation cyclophosphamide. The repertoire was sequenced with immunoSEQ multiplex PCR; TCRdb's copy has only in-frame clones and lacks some. Observed in the sample are under 15,000 clones, none of them singletons. Cyclophosphamide on days +3 and +4 followed busulfan-fludarabine conditioning and a marrow graft. The sequences come from PBMCs, collected after allogeneic stem cell transplant with posttransplant cyclophosphamide. The receptors shown here come from a female patient between 40 and 55 years old who received an allogeneic stem cell transplant from a related donor, was CMV-positive, and had acute GVHD only. Part of the T cells may come from the graft donor.

This clone occurred many times. J is TRBJ2-3 and V is TRBV7-9; D is unresolved. V lost 6 bases and J lost 2, with 15 bases in between. This CDR3 contains 15 residues. Germline V gives CDR1 SEHNR, CDR2 FQNEAQ (reference sequence). CDR3 in DNA: TGTGCCAGCAGGCCGAGAATATCCTCCACAGATACGCAGTATTTT. Its protein product is CASRPRISSTDTQYF.

This clone was counted ten times or more. The chain is built from TRBV6-5 and TRBJ1-3; D unresolved. Trimming took off 0 bases at V and 4 bases at J, with 13 bases between the two ends. CDR1 is MNHEY and CDR2 is SVGAGI in the germline V gene. The CDR3 totals 16 residues. The CDR3 DNA follows: TGTGCCAGCAGTTACTCGTGGGCAGCCCAAGGAAACACCATATATTTT. Protein: CASSYSWAAQGNTIYF.

V is TRBV9 and J is TRBJ2-1, with D possibly TRBD1 on 5 matching bases. Germline-derived CDR1 and CDR2 are SGDLS and YYNGEE. V was shortened by 0 bases and J by 9 bases, with 19 bases between the two germline ends. CDR3 length: 16 residues. CDR3 region: CASSVGPRKGTGEQFF. CDR3 nucleotide sequence: TGTGCCAGCAGCGTAGGGCCCAGAAAGGGTACAGGTGAGCAGTTCTTC. The whole variable domain, remainder taken from reference TRBV9 and TRBJ2-1, is DSGVTQTPKHLITATGQRVTLRCSPRSGDLSVYWYQQSLDQGLQFLIQYYNGEERAKGNILERFSAQQFPDLHSELNLSSLELGDSALYFCASSVGPRKGTGEQFFGPGTRLTVL.

This clone was counted many times. The V and J genes are TRBV9 and TRBJ2-1; D gene uncertain. Germline assignment: CDR1 SGDLS and CDR2 YYNGEE. CDR3 length equals 15 residues. The V gene lost 4 bases and the J gene lost 6 bases, with 17 bases spanning the gap. The CDR3 protein is CASSPEASLPNEQFF. In DNA form, the CDR3 reads TGTGCCAGCAGCCCCGAGGCTAGTCTCCCCAATGAGCAGTTCTTC.

This clone showed up many times. The chain uses TRBV6-1 and TRBJ1-4; D is possibly TRBD1 (5 bases). The CDR3 runs 16 residues. Germline V CDR1 and CDR2: MNHNS, SASEGT. V lost 3 bases and J 0 bases, leaving 11 bases between the germline ends. DNA for the CDR3: TGTGCCAGCAGTGAGCGGGACTCAGCAACTAATGAAAAACTGTTTTTT. It encodes CASSERDSATNEKLFF.

This clone has ten or more counts. The V and J genes are TRBV11-2 and TRBJ2-5; no clear D. The CDR3 totals 12 residues. CDR1 and CDR2 from the germline V gene are SGHAT and FQNNGV. V lost 1 base and J lost 5, with 5 bases in between. CDR3 in amino acids: CASSLVRETQYF. As DNA, the CDR3 is TGTGCCAGCAGCTTAGTACGGGAGACCCAGTACTTC.

This clone was detected ten times or more. The chain has TRBV19 and TRBJ2-1; TRBD2 aligns across 10 bases. V was clipped by 4 bases and J by 16 bases; unmatched bases: 16. This CDR3 is built from 15 residues. CDR1 is LNHDA and CDR2 is SQIVND in the germline V gene (reference sequence). CDR3 amino acids: CASSTYRLAGGPIFF. The CDR3 nucleotides read TGTGCCAGTAGTACCTACCGACTAGCGGGTGGCCCGATATTCTTC.

There are many counts of this clone. In nucleotides, the CDR3 is TGTGCCAGCAGTGAAATCACTAGCGGCGCCTACGAGCAGTACTTC. Translated: CASSEITSGAYEQYF. The chain couples TRBV2 to TRBJ2-7, with 8 bases aligning to TRBD2. Unmatched junction bases numbered 5, after V lost 2 bases and J lost 2 bases. This CDR3 is built from 15 residues. Germline values: CDR1 SNHLY, CDR2 FYNNEI. Full variable domain (outside the CDR3, taken from reference TRBV2 and TRBJ2-7): EPEVTQTPSHQVTQMGQEVILRCVPISNHLYFYWYRQILGQKVEFLVSFYNNEISEKSEIFDDQFSVERPDGSNFTLKIRSTKLEDSAMYFCASSEITSGAYEQYFGPGTRLTVT.

This clone has ten or more counts. The chain recombines TRBV4-1 with TRBJ2-7, with 10 bases identical to TRBD1. The junction had 2 bases not matched to a gene; V was cut back by 1 base and J by 2 bases. This CDR3 is 15 amino acids long. Looked up from germline, CDR1 is MGHRA and CDR2 is YSYEKL. CDR3 nucleotides: TGCGCCAGCAGCCAAGCCGGACAGGGGGCCTACGAGCAGTACTTC. The encoded protein is CASSQAGQGAYEQYF.

Ten or more counts support this clone. V and J are TRBV6-6 and TRBJ1-2, with 11 bases identical to TRBD1. Germline trimming cut 7 bases from V and 4 bases from J; bases unmatched to any gene: 5. Germline CDR1 MNHNY, CDR2 SVGAGI (reference sequence). This CDR3 comprises 14 residues. The CDR3: CASTGGQGVYGYTF. CDR3 nucleotides: TGTGCCAGCACCGGGGGACAGGGGGTCTATGGCTACACCTTC.

This clone came up many times. V and J are TRBV28 and TRBJ2-7, with D possibly called TRBD1 or TRBD2 (5 bases each). V lost 3 bases and J lost 3, with 6 bases in between. The V gene's germline CDR1 is MDHEN and CDR2 SYDVKM. The length of the CDR3 is 12 residues. The chain's CDR3 is CASSLGDYEQYV. The CDR3 nucleotides read TGTGCCAGCAGTTTGGGGGACTACGAGCAGTACGTC.

This clone occurred many times. The chain has TRBV19 and TRBJ1-6, with D tentatively TRBD1 (6 bases). This CDR3 spans 14 amino acids. The germline V and J ends were trimmed by 7 bases and 7 bases, with 14 bases remaining between them. Germline V gene data show CDR1 as LNHDA and CDR2 as SQIVND (reference sequence). CDR3 sequence (DNA): TGTGCCAGTACCAAAACAGGGACAAATTCACCCCTCCACTTT. Translation: CASTKTGTNSPLHF.

This clone was counted at least ten times. This rearrangement joins TRBV5-1 to TRBJ2-1, with 14 bases identical to TRBD2. Germline CDR1 and CDR2: SGHRS and YFSETQ. The CDR3 covers 15 residues. With V trimmed by 4 bases and J by 7 bases, 4 bases remained unmatched. The chain's CDR3 is CASSTGTSGSNEQFF. CDR3 nucleotides: TGCGCCAGCAGCACCGGGACTAGCGGGAGTAATGAGCAGTTCTTC.

This clone has only a few counts. The chain links TRBV7-8 to TRBJ2-1, with D uncertain. The CDR3 contains 13 residues. Looked up from germline, CDR1 is SGHVS and CDR2 is FQNEAQ. Between the trimmed V and J ends, which lost 1 base and 4 bases, there was a span of 5 bases. CDR3 DNA: TGTGCCAGCAGCTTAGGGCTGTACAATGAGCAGTTCTTC. This codes for CASSLGLYNEQFF.

This clone was seen repeatedly, ten times or more. V and J are TRBV7-9 and TRBJ1-1; 8 positions match TRBD1. This CDR3 region has 19 residues. Germline CDR1 and CDR2: SEHNR and FQNEAQ (reference sequence). V was clipped by 5 bases and J by 0 bases; unmatched bases: 17. CDR3 DNA: TGTGCCAGCAGCCTCCCTCGTGTGGTCCAGGGGGCTGTGAACACTGAAGCTTTCTTT. This encodes CASSLPRVVQGAVNTEAFF.

Ten or more counts support this clone. CDR3 loop: CASSGTGRMNTEAFF. CDR3 sequence (DNA): TGTGCCAGCTCAGGGACAGGGAGGATGAACACTGAAGCTTTCTTT. The rearrangement links TRBV18 to TRBJ1-1, with 9 bases lining up with TRBD1. Germline V gives CDR1 KGHSH, CDR2 LQKENI. After removal of 5 bases from V and 0 bases from J, the junction contained 4 bases not matched to a gene. The CDR3 loop spans 15 amino acids.

This clone was found many times. The V gene is TRBV7-6, the J gene TRBJ1-3; tentatively, D is TRBD1 (6 bases). CDR1 is SGHVS and CDR2 is FNYEAQ in the germline V gene. The length of the CDR3 is 17 residues. V lost 1 base to trimming and J lost 4 bases, with 17 bases between them. The DNA of the CDR3 is TGTGCCAGCAGCTTAGGGACAGTTGGTCTTACAGGAAACACCATATATTTT. This encodes CASSLGTVGLTGNTIYF.

V gene TRBV5-6 combines with J gene TRBJ2-1; 7 bases match TRBD2. Germline loops: CDR1 SGHDT, CDR2 YYEEEE. V was clipped by 6 bases and J by 5 bases; unmatched bases: 2. The CDR3 is 12 amino acids. The DNA for the CDR3 is TGTGCCAGCAACGGACTAGACAATGAGCAGTTCTTC. It specifies CASNGLDNEQFF. The variable domain in full, with the rest retrieved from reference TRBV5-6 and TRBJ2-1, is DAGVTQSPTHLIKTRGQQVTLRCSPKSGHDTVSWYQQALGQGPQFIFQYYEEEERQRGNFPDRFSGHQFPNYSSELNVNALLLGDSALYLCASNGLDNEQFFGPGTRLTVL.

The V call is TRBV5-4, the J call TRBJ2-5, with D maybe TRBD2 (7 bases). Matching the DNA end better, TRBJ2-7 makes the J call doubtful. The V gene's germline CDR1 is SGHNT and CDR2 YYREEE (reference sequence). The CDR3 consists of 17 residues. This CDR3 reads CASSLGGGRDLSYEQYF. CDR3 nucleotide sequence: TGTGCCAGCAGCTTGGGGGGGGGCAGGGATCTCTCCTACGAGCAGTACTTC.

This clone was seen ten or more times. V and J are TRBV6-5 and TRBJ2-7, with TRBD2 as a possible D gene (5 bases). The V and J ends lost 2 bases and 9 bases respectively, with 20 bases between them. This CDR3 region has 15 residues. CDR1 is MNHEY and CDR2 is SVGAGI in the germline V gene. The CDR3 DNA reads as TGTGCCAGCAGTTACAAGGGATCTAGCCCCCGGGTGCAGTACTTC. Translation gives CASSYKGSSPRVQYF.

This clone came up many times. The rearrangement links TRBV4-2 to TRBJ2-3; perhaps TRBD2 as D (6 bases). Trimming shortened V by 1 base and J by 2 bases, and 10 bases separated the two germline ends. The CDR3 spans 15 residues. Germline-derived CDR1 and CDR2 are LGHNA and YNFKEQ. The CDR3 region is CASSQGGEDTDTQYF. For the CDR3, the DNA is TGTGCCAGCAGCCAAGGCGGGGAGGACACAGATACGCAGTATTTT.

This clone was detected many times. This chain connects TRBV19 to TRBJ2-7; 7 nucleotides agree with TRBD1. V was pared by 4 bases and J by 0 bases, with 6 bases of the junction left unmatched. CDR1 is LNHDA and CDR2 is SQIVND in the germline V gene (reference sequence). The CDR3 contains 15 residues. The CDR3 DNA sequence: TGTGCCAGTAGTACCGCAGGGGGATACTCCTACGAGCAGTACTTC. Translation gives CASSTAGGYSYEQYF.

In this sample, this clone turned up many times. J is TRBJ2-3 and V is TRBV5-1, with 7 bases lining up with TRBD2. Germline-derived CDR1 and CDR2 are SGHRS and YFSETQ. This CDR3 comprises 15 residues. The V and J ends lost 4 bases and 4 bases, in that order; junction bases with no gene match: 9. This chain's CDR3 is CASSQGTTGADTQYF. The CDR3 DNA sequence: TGCGCCAGCAGCCAAGGGACTACCGGGGCAGATACGCAGTATTTT. Based on the CDR3 plus reference TRBV5-1 and TRBJ2-3, the full variable domain is KAGVTQTPRYLIKTRGQQVTLSCSPISGHRSVSWYQQTPGQGLQFLFEYFSETQRNKGNFPGRFSGRQFSNSRSEMNVSTLELGDSALYLCASSQGTTGADTQYFGPGTRLTVL.

The table lists this clone with many counts. The CDR3 coding sequence is TGCGCCAGCAGCCAAGATCTTCAGGGTTATAATGAAAAACTGTTTTTT. It is translated as CASSQDLQGYNEKLFF. The rearrangement joins TRBV4-3 to TRBJ1-4, with D possibly matching TRBD1 (5 bases). CDR3 length equals 16 residues. Deletions cut 0 bases from V and 4 bases from J, with 12 bases between. Per germline, CDR1 LGHNA and CDR2 YSLEER.

V is TRBV4-1 and J is TRBJ2-1, with D possibly matching TRBD1 (6 bases). This CDR3 spans 19 amino acids. Germline V lookup: CDR1 MGHRA, CDR2 YSYEKL. V was pared by 0 bases and J by 3 bases, with 21 bases between. The CDR3 DNA is TGCGCCAGCAGCCAAGAAGAGAGCCCCGGGACACCAAACTACAATGAGCAGTTCTTC. The encoded protein is CASSQEESPGTPNYNEQFF.

In its sample, this clone was seen many times. V and J are TRBV6-5 and TRBJ1-5; D uncertain. Trimming left V 7 bases short and J 1 base short, with 11 bases between. CDR1 is MNHEY, CDR2 SVGAGI, per germline. The CDR3 runs 14 residues. In DNA, the CDR3 is TGTGCCAGCACCCCCCCAGGAAGCAATCAGCCCCAGCATTTT. Its protein product is CASTPPGSNQPQHF.

CDR3 amino acids: CSATGKGYEQYF. The CDR3 DNA follows: TGCAGCGCTACAGGGAAAGGCTACGAGCAGTACTTC. The V and J genes are TRBV29-1 and TRBJ2-5; tentative D call: TRBD1 (6 bases). The J call may be in error: the DNA end matches TRBJ2-7 better. Germline lookup yields CDR1 SQVTM and CDR2 ANQGSEA. This CDR3 comprises 12 residues.

At least ten counts were recorded for this clone. This rearrangement joins TRBV11-3 to TRBJ2-2, with D uncertain. Trimming stripped 3 bases from V and 6 bases from J, with 8 bases between. Per the germline V gene, CDR1 is SGHNT and CDR2 is YENEEA. The CDR3 extends over 13 amino acids. DNA of the CDR3: TGTGCCAGCAGCTTCCCGGGTCCCGGGGAGCTGTTTTTT. Translation: CASSFPGPGELFF.